Listed here is a single T cell receptor beta chain. What it binds is unknown. This entry is derived from a study of cytomegalovirus exposure and HLA in healthy donors. The study's findings and limits: In a later analysis, HLA-associated TCR beta chains were more clonally expanded than equally common others. In an earlier analysis, most TCR beta V segments were productive about 90% or about 30% of the time. Reportedly, diagnosis of cytomegalovirus status by the classifier showed high specificity and sensitivity.

The PCR used 60 Vbeta and 13 Jbeta primers. This table comes from immunoSEQ multiplex PCR, and its TCRdb copy is limited to in-frame clones, with some not included. The table lists about 90,000 clones, about three fifths of them singletons, with around 5.5% in the top ten. The CDR3 is 16 amino acids. The germline V gene encodes CDR1 MNHNS and CDR2 SASEGT. Germline trimming cut 4 bases from V and 3 bases from J; bases unmatched to any gene: 3. The sequence came from a woman aged 25 to 39 in good health and CMV-seropositive. This rearrangement joins TRBV6-1 to TRBJ2-1; 13 bases align to TRBD2. The specimen sequenced was PBMCs. The chain's CDR3 is CASSGTSGGFYNEQFF. The DNA of the CDR3 is TGTGCCAGCAGTGGGACTAGCGGGGGATTCTACAATGAGCAGTTCTTC.